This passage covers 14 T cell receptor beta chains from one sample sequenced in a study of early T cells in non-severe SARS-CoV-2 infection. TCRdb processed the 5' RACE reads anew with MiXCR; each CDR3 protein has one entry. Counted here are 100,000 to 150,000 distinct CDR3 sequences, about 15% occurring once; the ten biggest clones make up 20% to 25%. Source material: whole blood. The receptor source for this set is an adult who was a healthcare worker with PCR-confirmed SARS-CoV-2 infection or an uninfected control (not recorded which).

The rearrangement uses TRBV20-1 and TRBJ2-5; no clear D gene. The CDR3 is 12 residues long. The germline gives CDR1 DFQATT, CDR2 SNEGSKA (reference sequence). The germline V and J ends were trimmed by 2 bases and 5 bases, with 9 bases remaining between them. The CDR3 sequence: CSARKIGETQYF. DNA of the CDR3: TGCAGTGCTAGAAAGATAGGGGAGACCCAGTACTTC.

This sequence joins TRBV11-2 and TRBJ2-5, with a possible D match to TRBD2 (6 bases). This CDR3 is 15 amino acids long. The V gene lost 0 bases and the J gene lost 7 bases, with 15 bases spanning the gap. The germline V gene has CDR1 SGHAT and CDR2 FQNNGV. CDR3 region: CASSLDGTSRATQYF. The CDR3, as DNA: TGTGCCAGCAGCTTAGACGGTACTAGCCGGGCGACCCAGTACTTC.

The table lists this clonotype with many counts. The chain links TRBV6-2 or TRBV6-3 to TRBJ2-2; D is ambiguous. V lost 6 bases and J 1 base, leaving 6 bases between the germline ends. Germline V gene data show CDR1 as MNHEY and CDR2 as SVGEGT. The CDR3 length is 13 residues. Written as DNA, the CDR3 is TGTGCCAGCAGGCGAATGAACACCGGGGAGCTGTTTTTT. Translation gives CASRRMNTGELFF.

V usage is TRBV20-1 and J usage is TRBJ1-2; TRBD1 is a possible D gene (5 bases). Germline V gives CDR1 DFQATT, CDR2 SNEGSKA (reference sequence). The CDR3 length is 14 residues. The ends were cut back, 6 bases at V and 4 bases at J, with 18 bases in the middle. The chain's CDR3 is CSAPTLGGSYGYTF. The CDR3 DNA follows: TGCAGTGCCCCCACCTTGGGGGGAAGCTATGGCTACACCTTC.

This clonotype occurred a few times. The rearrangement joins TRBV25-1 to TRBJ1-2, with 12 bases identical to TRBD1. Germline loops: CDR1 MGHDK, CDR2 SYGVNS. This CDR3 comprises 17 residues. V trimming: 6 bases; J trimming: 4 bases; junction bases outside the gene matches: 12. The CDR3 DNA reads TGTGCCAGCAGGACATCCGGGACAGGGGGCCTAGGCTATGGCTACACCTTC. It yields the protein CASRTSGTGGLGYGYTF.

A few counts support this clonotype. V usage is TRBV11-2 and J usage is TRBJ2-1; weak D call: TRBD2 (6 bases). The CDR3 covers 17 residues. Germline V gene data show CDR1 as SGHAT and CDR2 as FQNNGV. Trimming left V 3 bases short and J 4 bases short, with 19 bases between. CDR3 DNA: TGTGCCAGCAGCTTCTCCGCCGGGAGCGGGCCGTACAATGAGCAGTTCTTC. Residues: CASSFSAGSGPYNEQFF.

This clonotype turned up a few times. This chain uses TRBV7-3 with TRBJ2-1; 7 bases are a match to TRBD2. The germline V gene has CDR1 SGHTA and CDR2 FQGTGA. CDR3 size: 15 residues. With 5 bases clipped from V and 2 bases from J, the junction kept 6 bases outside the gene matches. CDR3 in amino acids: CASSQAGGTYNEQFF. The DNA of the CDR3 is TGTGCCAGCAGCCAGGCCGGGGGGACCTACAATGAGCAGTTCTTC.

CDR3 nucleotides: TGCGCCAGCAGCCCCGGGGTGGCGGGGGTTAGCACAGATACGCAGTATTTT. Protein product: CASSPGVAGVSTDTQYF. The chain has TRBV4-1 and TRBJ2-3, with 7 positions matching TRBD2. Per germline, CDR1 MGHRA and CDR2 YSYEKL. This CDR3 comprises 17 residues. With 4 bases clipped from V and 0 bases from J, the junction kept 10 bases outside the gene matches.

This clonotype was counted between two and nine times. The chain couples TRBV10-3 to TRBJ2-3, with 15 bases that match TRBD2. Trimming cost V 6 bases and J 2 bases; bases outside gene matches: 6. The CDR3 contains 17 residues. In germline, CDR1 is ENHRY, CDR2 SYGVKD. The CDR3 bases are TGTGCCATCAGCCAAGGGACTAGCGGGGGGATCACAGATACGCAGTATTTT. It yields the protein CAISQGTSGGITDTQYF.

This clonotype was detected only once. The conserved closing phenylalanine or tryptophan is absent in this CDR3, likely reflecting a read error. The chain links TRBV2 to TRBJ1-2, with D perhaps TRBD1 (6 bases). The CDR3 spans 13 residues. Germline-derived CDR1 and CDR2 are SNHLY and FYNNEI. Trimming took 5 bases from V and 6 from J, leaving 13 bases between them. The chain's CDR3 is CASSFSGEDGYTL. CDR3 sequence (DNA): TGTGCCAGCAGTTTCTCAGGGGAGGATGGCTACACCCTC.

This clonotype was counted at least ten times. CDR3 in DNA: TGTGCCAGCAGCCTGCGCGGGCGCGTAACTGAAGCTTTCTTT. Translation: CASSLRGRVTEAFF. The V call is TRBV5-6, the J call TRBJ1-1; no clear D gene. Deletions cut 4 bases from V and 5 bases from J, with 15 bases between. The CDR3 is 14 amino acids. From germline, CDR1 is SGHDT and CDR2 YYEEEE.

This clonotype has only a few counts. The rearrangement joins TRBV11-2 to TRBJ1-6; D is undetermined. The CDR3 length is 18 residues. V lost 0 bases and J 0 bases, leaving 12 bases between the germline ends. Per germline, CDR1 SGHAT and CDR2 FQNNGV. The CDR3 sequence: CASSLDLQPSSYNSPLHF. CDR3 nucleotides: TGTGCCAGCAGCTTAGATCTACAGCCGAGCTCCTATAATTCACCCCTCCACTTT.

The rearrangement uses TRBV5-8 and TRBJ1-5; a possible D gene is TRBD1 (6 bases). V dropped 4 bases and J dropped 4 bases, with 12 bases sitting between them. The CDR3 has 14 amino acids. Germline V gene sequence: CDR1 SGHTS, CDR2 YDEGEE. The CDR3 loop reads CASSPTGWNQPQHF. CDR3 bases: TGTGCCAGCAGCCCCACAGGGTGGAATCAGCCCCAGCATTTT.

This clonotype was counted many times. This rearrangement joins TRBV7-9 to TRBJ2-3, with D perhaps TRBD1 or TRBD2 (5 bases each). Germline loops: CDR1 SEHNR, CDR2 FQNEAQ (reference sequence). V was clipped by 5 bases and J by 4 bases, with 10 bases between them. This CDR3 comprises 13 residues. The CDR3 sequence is CASSRDVADTQYF. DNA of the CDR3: TGTGCCAGCAGCCGGGACGTCGCAGATACGCAGTATTTT.